These T cell receptor beta chains were read from a single sample in a study of early T cells in non-severe SARS-CoV-2 infection. Each CDR3 protein gets one entry after TCRdb re-called the 5' RACE reads with MiXCR. The sample contains over 100,000 distinct CDR3 sequences, around 12% of which appear only once. Sequenced: whole blood. The receptors were sampled from an adult who was a healthcare worker with PCR-confirmed SARS-CoV-2 infection or an uninfected control (not recorded which). The CDR3 runs from the conserved cysteine through the conserved F or W. The order of the fields is J gene, D gene, clone size, V gene, CDR3 protein, CDR3 DNA. A D gene is named only where the DNA matches it firmly. The listing skips clone size in some rows; elsewhere it reads once, few, many or a size class.

>TRBJ2-7|.|many|TRBV6-1
CASSETLEAYEQYF
TGTGCCAGCAGTGAAACACTAGAGGCGTACGAGCAGTACTTC
>TRBJ1-6|.|many|TRBV5-6
CASSLFRYNREPNNSPLHF
TGTGCCAGCAGCTTGTTCCGCTACAACAGGGAACCAAATAATTCACCCCTCCACTTT
>TRBJ2-2|.|few|TRBV9
CASSVGPQGGELFF
TGTGCCAGCAGCGTAGGGCCCCAGGGCGGGGAGCTGTTTTTT
>TRBJ1-1|.|many|TRBV12-3/TRBV12-4
CASSLPVAGQAFF
TGTGCCAGCAGTCTTCCCGTCGCGGGCCAAGCTTTCTTT
>TRBJ1-1|.|few|TRBV20-1
CSAPSPGAPTEAFF
TGCAGTGCCCCAAGCCCGGGGGCGCCCACTGAAGCTTTCTTT
>TRBJ1-5|.|few|TRBV6-5
CASSYSNGQPQHF
TGTGCCAGCAGTTACTCGAATGGTCAGCCCCAGCATTTT
>TRBJ2-1|.|.|TRBV20-1
CSAGTYNEQFF
TGCAGTGCAGGGACCTACAATGAGCAGTTCTTC
>TRBJ2-5|.|.|TRBV2
CASSVNRQETQYF
TGTGCCAGCAGTGTGAACAGACAAGAGACCCAGTACTTC
>TRBJ2-5|TRBD2|many|TRBV20-1
CSSTSGSEETQYF
TGCAGTTCGACTAGCGGGAGTGAAGAGACCCAGTACTTC
>TRBJ2-1|TRBD1|few|TRBV7-9
CASSYSGTGVEQFF
TGTGCCAGCAGCTATTCCGGGACAGGGGTCGAGCAGTTCTTC
>TRBJ1-2|TRBD1|few|TRBV6-1
CASSGTGPYGYTF
TGTGCCAGCAGCGGGACAGGGCCCTATGGCTACACCTTC
>TRBJ2-3|.|few|TRBV11-2
CASSLRQVEDTQYF
TGTGCCAGCAGCTTAAGGCAGGTTGAAGATACGCAGTATTTT
>TRBJ1-1|.|few|TRBV12-3/TRBV12-4
CATRGAMNTEAFF
TGTGCCACTAGGGGGGCTATGAACACTGAAGCTTTCTTT
>TRBJ2-1|.|medium-sized|TRBV7-3
CASSSPDRPNEQFF
TGTGCCAGCAGCTCCCCGGACAGACCCAATGAGCAGTTCTTC
>TRBJ1-5|.|few|TRBV3-1
CASGGGTYQPQHF
TGTGCCAGCGGGGGAGGGACTTATCAGCCCCAGCATTTT
>TRBJ1-2|TRBD1|few|TRBV28
CASRGGTGGSGYTF
TGTGCCAGCAGGGGCGGGACAGGGGGATCTGGCTACACCTTC
>TRBJ2-7|.|few|TRBV5-1
CASSLDSGVHEQYF
TGCGCCAGCAGCCTGGACAGCGGGGTCCACGAGCAGTACTTC
>TRBJ2-3|.|.|TRBV20-1
CSASETGDFTDTQYF
TGCAGTGCTAGTGAGACAGGAGACTTCACAGATACGCAGTATTTT
>TRBJ2-7|TRBD1|many|TRBV28
CASSLLPGQAYF
TGTGCCAGCAGTTTACTCCCTGGACAGGCTTACTTC
>TRBJ2-7|.|many|TRBV5-6
CASSHGTPYEQYF
TGTGCCAGCTCTCACGGGACACCATACGAGCAGTACTTC
>TRBJ2-1|TRBD2|few|TRBV7-2
CASSFSPSSGKWSGEQFF
TGTGCCAGCAGCTTTAGCCCCTCTAGCGGGAAGTGGAGTGGTGAGCAGTTCTTC
>TRBJ2-7|.|many|TRBV7-9
CASSFVTGNEQYF
TGTGCCAGCAGCTTTGTAACAGGGAACGAGCAGTACTTC
>TRBJ2-7|.|many|TRBV12-3/TRBV12-4
CASSPPTGLSSYEQYF
TGTGCCAGCAGTCCTCCTACAGGGCTCAGCTCCTACGAGCAGTACTTC
>TRBJ2-7|TRBD2|many|TRBV27
CASSSLDLAGVGEQYF
TGTGCCAGCAGTTCCCTCGATCTAGCGGGAGTGGGCGAGCAGTACTTC